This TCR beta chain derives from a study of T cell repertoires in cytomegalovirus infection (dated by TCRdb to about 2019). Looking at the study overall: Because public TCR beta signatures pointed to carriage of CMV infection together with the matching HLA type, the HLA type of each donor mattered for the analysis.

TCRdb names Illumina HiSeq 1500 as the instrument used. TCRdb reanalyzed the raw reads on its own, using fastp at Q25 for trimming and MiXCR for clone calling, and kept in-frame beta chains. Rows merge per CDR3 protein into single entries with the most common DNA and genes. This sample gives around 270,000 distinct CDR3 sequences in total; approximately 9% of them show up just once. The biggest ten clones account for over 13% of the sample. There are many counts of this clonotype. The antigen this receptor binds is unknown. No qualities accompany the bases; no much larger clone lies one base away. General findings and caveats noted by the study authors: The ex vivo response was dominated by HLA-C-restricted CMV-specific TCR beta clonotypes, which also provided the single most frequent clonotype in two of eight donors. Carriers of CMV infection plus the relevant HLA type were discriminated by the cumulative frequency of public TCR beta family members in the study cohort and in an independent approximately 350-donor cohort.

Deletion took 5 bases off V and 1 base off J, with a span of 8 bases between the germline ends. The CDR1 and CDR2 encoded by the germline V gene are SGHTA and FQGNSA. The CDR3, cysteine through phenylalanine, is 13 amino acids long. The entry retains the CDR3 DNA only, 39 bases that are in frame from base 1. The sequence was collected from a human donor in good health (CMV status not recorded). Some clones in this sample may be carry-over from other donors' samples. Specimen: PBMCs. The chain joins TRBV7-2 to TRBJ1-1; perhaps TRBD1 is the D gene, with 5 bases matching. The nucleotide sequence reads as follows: TGTGCCAGCAGCGCGGGGACGAACACTGAAGCTTTCTTT. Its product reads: CASSAGTNTEAFF.